The TCR beta chain under discussion was sequenced for a study of Ad26.COV2.S vaccination and SARS-CoV-2 variants. Findings and caveats of the study: The study found higher spike-specific TCR breadth in vaccine than placebo recipients. Reportedly, spike-specific CD8+ and CD4+ T cell responses achieved substantial breadth once vaccination had taken place. The TCR-based breadth and depth measures might underestimate overall T cell responses.

Clones were read by immunoSEQ multiplex PCR, and TCRdb kept only the in-frame ones, dropping some. The repertoire holds fewer than 100,000 clones, with more than 65% as singletons. Trimming removed 8 bases at V and 4 bases at J, with 8 bases between. The germline V gene has CDR1 LNHNV and CDR2 YYDKDF (reference sequence). The CDR3 sequence is 12 residues long. Comment on this clone: Its cognate antigen is unknown.

This chain joins TRBV15 and TRBJ2-2; D is ambiguous. This TCR was recovered from a human donor who had recovered from COVID-19. Sequenced here: peripheral blood, sampled after recovery from COVID-19. In DNA form, the CDR3 reads TGTGCCACCCGATTCTTCACCGGGGAGCTGTTTTTT. Translated, it gives CATRFFTGELFF.